Below, one TCR beta chain is given with its context. Its antigen is unknown. The data were obtained in a study of beta chain features in type 1 diabetes. Every bit of the isolated RNA underwent reverse transcription, so sequencing read expressed TCRB transcripts. The method was immunoSEQ multiplex PCR; TCRdb's version includes in-frame clones alone and lacks a portion of them. Of some 45,000 clones listed, roughly 70% are singletons. Per the germline V gene, CDR1 is LGHNA and CDR2 is YSLEER. Trimming pared 3 bases from V and 8 bases from J, leaving 12 bases between. This CDR3 is 13 amino acids long. Study outcomes and limitations: Shortening that was moderate but significant affected the TCRB CDR3s of Type 1 diabetes patients in all four CD4+ subsets. VDJ junctions in type 1 diabetes patients carried more deletions and fewer insertions.

The specimen sequenced was Tregs from blood. J is TRBJ2-3 and V is TRBV4-3, with D hard to call. The receptor was derived from a young woman with type 1 diabetes. For the CDR3, the DNA is TGCGCCAGCAGCCAGGTCCGATTAGCTACGCAGTATTTT. Amino acid sequence: CASSQVRLATQYF.